The following is a T cell receptor beta chain sequence with its context. The PCR was carried out with 60 Vbeta primers and 13 Jbeta primers. Assay used: immunoSEQ multiplex PCR; TCRdb lists only in-frame clones, some missing. This table has 130,000 or so clones, approximately 77% appearing once. Germline CDR1 and CDR2: LNHNV and YYDKDF (reference sequence). There are 13 residues in the CDR3. V was cut by 8 bases and J by 7 bases, with 12 bases left in between. The data originate from a study of cytomegalovirus exposure and HLA in healthy donors. The chain joins TRBV15 to TRBJ1-6; tentative D call: TRBD1 (5 bases). The source of this sequence is a woman in her forties in good health and CMV-seronegative. The material sequenced was PBMCs. The CDR3 DNA reads as TGTGCCACCGAGAGTGGGGGGAATTCACCCCTCCACTTT. Residues: CATESGGNSPLHF.